The subject of this entry is one T cell receptor beta chain. The time point is: recipient sample about 28 days before transplant, after cytoreduction. Recipients were bled about 28 days pretransplant and at posttransplant days 30, 100, 180. The protocol was immunoSEQ multiplex PCR, while the TCRdb copy is restricted to in-frame clones and leaves out a portion. Among 15,000 to 20,000 clones listed, approximately 75% were seen once. This specimen comes from a study of T cell clonotyping in hematopoietic cell transplantation. This CDR3 contains 16 residues. In germline, CDR1 is SGHTA, CDR2 FQGTGA. Trimming cost V 6 bases and J 2 bases; bases outside gene matches: 10.

The V and J genes are TRBV7-3 and TRBJ2-5; 9 bases fit TRBD2. The sample here was peripheral blood mononuclear cells, taken before stem cell transplant. The sequence was collected from a man in his sixties with acute myeloid leukemia. Some clones in this sample may be carry-over from other donors' samples. This chain's CDR3 is CASSRTGTSLQETQYF. The CDR3 DNA follows: TGTGCCAGCAGTCGTACCGGGACTAGCCTACAAGAGACCCAGTACTTC. The full variable domain, completed using reference TRBV7-3 and TRBJ2-5, is GAGVSQTPSNKVTEKGKYVELRCDPISGHTALYWYRQSLGQGPEFLIYFQGTGAADDSGLPNDRFFAVRPEGSVSTLKIQRTERGDSAVYLCASSRTGTSLQETQYFGPGTRLLVL.